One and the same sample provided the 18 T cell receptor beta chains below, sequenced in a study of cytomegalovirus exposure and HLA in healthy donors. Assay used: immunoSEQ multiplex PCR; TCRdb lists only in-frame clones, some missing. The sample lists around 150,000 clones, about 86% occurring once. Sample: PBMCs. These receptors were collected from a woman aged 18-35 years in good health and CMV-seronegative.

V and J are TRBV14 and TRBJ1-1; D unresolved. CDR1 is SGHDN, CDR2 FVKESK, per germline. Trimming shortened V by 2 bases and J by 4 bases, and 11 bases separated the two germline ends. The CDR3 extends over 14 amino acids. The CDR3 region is CASSQRTRATEAFF. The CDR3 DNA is TGTGCCAGCAGCCAACGTACGAGGGCCACTGAAGCTTTCTTT.

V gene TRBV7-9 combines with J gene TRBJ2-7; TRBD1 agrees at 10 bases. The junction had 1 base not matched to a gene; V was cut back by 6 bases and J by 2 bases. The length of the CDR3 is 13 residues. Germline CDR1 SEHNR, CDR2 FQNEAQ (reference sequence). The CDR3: CASRTGGTYEQYF. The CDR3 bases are TGTGCCAGCAGGACAGGGGGCACCTACGAGCAGTACTTC.

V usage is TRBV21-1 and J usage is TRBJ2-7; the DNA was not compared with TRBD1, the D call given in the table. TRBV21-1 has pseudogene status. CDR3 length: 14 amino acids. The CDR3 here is CASSPRDSRYEQYF. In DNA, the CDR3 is TGTGCCAGCAGCCCTCGGGACAGCCGCTACGAGCAGTACTTC.

The CDR3 here is CASRPGVGLSYGYTF. DNA of the CDR3: TGTGCCAGCAGGCCCGGGGTAGGGTTAAGCTATGGCTACACCTTC. This chain joins TRBV5-8 and TRBJ1-2; no clear D. The germline V gene encodes CDR1 SGHTS and CDR2 YDEGEE. The CDR3 covers 15 residues. Trimming left V 5 bases short and J 4 bases short, with 18 bases between.

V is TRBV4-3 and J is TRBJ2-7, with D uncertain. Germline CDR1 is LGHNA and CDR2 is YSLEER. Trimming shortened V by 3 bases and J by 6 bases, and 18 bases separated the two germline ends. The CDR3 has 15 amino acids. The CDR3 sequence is CASSQSLRWFGEQYF. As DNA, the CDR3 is TGCGCCAGCAGCCAGTCTTTACGGTGGTTTGGCGAGCAGTACTTC.

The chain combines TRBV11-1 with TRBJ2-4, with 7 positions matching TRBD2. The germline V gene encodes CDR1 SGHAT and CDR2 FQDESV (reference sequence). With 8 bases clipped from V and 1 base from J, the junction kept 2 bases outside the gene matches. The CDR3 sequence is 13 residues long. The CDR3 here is CASGEGAKNIQYF. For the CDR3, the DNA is TGTGCCAGCGGGGAGGGGGCCAAAAACATTCAGTACTTC.

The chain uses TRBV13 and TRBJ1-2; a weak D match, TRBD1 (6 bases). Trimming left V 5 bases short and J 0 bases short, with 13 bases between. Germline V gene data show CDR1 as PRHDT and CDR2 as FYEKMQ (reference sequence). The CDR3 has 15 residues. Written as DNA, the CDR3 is TGTGCCAGCAGCCAGACAGGTCTACCTAACTATGGCTACACCTTC. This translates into CASSQTGLPNYGYTF. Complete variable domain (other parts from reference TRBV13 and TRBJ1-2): AAGVIQSPRHLIKEKRETATLKCYPIPRHDTVYWYQQGPGQDPQFLISFYEKMQSDKGSIPDRFSAQQFSDYHSELNMSSLELGDSALYFCASSQTGLPNYGYTFGSGTRLTVV.

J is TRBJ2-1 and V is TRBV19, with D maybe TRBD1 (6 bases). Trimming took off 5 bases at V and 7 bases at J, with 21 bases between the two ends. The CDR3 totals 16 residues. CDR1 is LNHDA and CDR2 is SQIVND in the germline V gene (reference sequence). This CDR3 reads CASSGLRQGSGNEQFF. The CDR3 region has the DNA TGTGCCAGTAGTGGCCTGAGGCAGGGGTCAGGAAATGAGCAGTTCTTC.

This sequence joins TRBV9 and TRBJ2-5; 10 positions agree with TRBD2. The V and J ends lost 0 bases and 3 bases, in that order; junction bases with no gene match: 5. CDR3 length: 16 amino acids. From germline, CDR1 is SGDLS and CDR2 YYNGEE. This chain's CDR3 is CASSVGISGGKETQYF. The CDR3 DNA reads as TGTGCCAGCAGCGTAGGGATTAGCGGGGGGAAAGAGACCCAGTACTTC.

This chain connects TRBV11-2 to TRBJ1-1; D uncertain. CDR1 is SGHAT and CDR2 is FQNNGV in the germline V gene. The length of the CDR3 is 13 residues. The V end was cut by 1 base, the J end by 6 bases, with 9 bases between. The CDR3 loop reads CASSLGESAEAFF. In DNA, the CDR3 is TGTGCCAGCAGCTTAGGAGAGAGTGCTGAAGCTTTCTTT.

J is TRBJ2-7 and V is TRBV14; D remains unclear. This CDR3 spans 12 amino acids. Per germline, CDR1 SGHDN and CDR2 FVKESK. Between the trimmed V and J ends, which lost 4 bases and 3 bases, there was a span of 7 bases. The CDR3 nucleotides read TGTGCCAGCAGCCCACAGCACTACGAGCAGTACTTC. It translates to CASSPQHYEQYF.

CDR3 in amino acids: CASSPPVAKGPTEAFF. Written as DNA, the CDR3 is TGTGCCAGCTCACCACCCGTAGCGAAGGGCCCCACTGAAGCTTTCTTT. The chain joins TRBV18 to TRBJ1-1; no clear D gene. The CDR3 contains 16 residues. V lost 0 bases and J lost 4, with 15 bases in between. Germline CDR1 is KGHSH and CDR2 is LQKENI.

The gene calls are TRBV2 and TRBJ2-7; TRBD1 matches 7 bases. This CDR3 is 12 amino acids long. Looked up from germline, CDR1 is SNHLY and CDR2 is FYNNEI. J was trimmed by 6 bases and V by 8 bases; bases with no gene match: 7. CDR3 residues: CASSRGRVEQYF. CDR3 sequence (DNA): TGTGCCAGCTCGAGGGGGCGCGTCGAGCAGTACTTC. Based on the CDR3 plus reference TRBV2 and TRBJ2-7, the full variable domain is EPEVTQTPSHQVTQMGQEVILRCVPISNHLYFYWYRQILGQKVEFLVSFYNNEISEKSEIFDDQFSVERPDGSNFTLKIRSTKLEDSAMYFCASSRGRVEQYFGPGTRLTVT.

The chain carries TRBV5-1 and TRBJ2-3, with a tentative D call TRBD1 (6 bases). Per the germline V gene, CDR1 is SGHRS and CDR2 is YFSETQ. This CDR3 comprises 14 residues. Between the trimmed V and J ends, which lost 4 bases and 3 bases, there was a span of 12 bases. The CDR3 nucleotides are TGCGCCAGCAGCCCGATACAGGGTACAGATACGCAGTATTTT. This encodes CASSPIQGTDTQYF. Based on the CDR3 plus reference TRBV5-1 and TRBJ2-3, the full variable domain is KAGVTQTPRYLIKTRGQQVTLSCSPISGHRSVSWYQQTPGQGLQFLFEYFSETQRNKGNFPGRFSGRQFSNSRSEMNVSTLELGDSALYLCASSPIQGTDTQYFGPGTRLTVL.

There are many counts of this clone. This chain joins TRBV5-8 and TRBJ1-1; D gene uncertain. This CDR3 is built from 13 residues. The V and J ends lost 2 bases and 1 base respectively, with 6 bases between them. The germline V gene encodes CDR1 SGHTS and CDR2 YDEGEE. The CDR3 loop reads CASSFPQNTEAFF. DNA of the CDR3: TGTGCCAGCAGCTTCCCACAGAACACTGAAGCTTTCTTT.

CDR3: CASSQGSPSGRRNEQFF. In nucleotides, the CDR3 is TGCGCCAGCAGCCAAGGGTCACCTAGCGGGAGGCGCAATGAGCAGTTCTTC. V gene TRBV4-1 combines with J gene TRBJ2-1; 11 bases line up with TRBD2. V shed 1 base, J shed 6 bases, and the junction held 8 bases outside the gene matches. The CDR3 has 17 residues. Germline CDR1 reads MGHRA; CDR2 reads YSYEKL.

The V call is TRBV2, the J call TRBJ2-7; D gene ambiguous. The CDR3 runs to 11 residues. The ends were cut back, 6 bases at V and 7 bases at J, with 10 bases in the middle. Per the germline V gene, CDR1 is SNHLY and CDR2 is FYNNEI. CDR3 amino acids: CASRTRVEQYF. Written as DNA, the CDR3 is TGTGCCAGCAGGACCCGGGTTGAGCAGTACTTC.

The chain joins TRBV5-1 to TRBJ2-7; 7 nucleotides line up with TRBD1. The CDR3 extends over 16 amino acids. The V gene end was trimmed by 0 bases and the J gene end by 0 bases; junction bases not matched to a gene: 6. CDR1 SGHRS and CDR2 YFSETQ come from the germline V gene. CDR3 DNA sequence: TGCGCCAGCAGCTTGGATAACAGGGGAAGCTCCTACGAGCAGTACTTC. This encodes CASSLDNRGSSYEQYF.